These 30 T cell receptor beta chains came from one sample sequenced in a study of Ad26.COV2.S vaccination and SARS-CoV-2 variants. Treatment given: about 20 received Ad26.COV2.S at low or high dose, single or two shots; five or six received placebo; per-sample allocation not given. Day 63 after the first injection of vaccine or placebo was the sampling time. Using immunoSEQ multiplex PCR, the repertoire was profiled, and TCRdb retains in-frame clones only, with some absent. Of around 400,000 clones listed, about 83% are singletons. Sample: peripheral blood, taken in a trial of Ad26.COV2.S vaccine versus placebo. These receptors were taken from a person between 18 and 65 years old who received the Ad26.COV2.S COVID-19 vaccine or a placebo.

This rearrangement joins TRBV13 to TRBJ2-3; 7 bases are a match to TRBD2. Trimming removed 5 bases from V and 6 bases from J; junction bases left unmatched: 11. CDR1 is PRHDT, CDR2 FYEKMQ, per germline (reference sequence). CDR3 length: 15 residues. The CDR3 loop reads CASSRPLGREDTQYF. In nucleotides, the CDR3 is TGTGCCAGCAGCCGCCCTTTGGGGCGGGAGGATACGCAGTATTTT.

The genes are TRBV7-9 and TRBJ1-2; possible D gene TRBD1, 5 bases. Per germline, CDR1 SEHNR and CDR2 FQNEAQ (reference sequence). CDR3 size: 15 residues. V dropped 5 bases and J dropped 6 bases, with 19 bases sitting between them. The CDR3 spells CASSQERTGLNGYTF. The CDR3 nucleotides read TGTGCCAGCAGCCAAGAGAGGACGGGGCTCAATGGCTACACCTTC.

The DNA of the CDR3 is TGTGCCAGCTCACCAAGACTAGCCGAAAGCTCCTACAATGAGCAGTTCTTC. Its protein is CASSPRLAESSYNEQFF. The V and J genes are TRBV18 and TRBJ2-1; 7 nucleotides line up with TRBD2. J gave up 0 bases and V 2 bases, and 7 bases lay outside the gene matches. Germline V gives CDR1 KGHSH, CDR2 LQKENI. CDR3 length: 17 residues.

The CDR3: CASSPQRTGKTEAFF. The CDR3 region has the DNA TGTGCCAGCAGCCCACAGAGGACAGGGAAGACTGAAGCTTTCTTT. V and J are TRBV7-9 and TRBJ1-1; 8 nucleotides align to TRBD1. Trimming took 5 bases from V and 5 from J; bases not matched to a gene: 10. This CDR3 is built from 15 residues. CDR1 is SEHNR, CDR2 FQNEAQ, per germline (reference sequence).

Only a few counts were recorded for this clone. The genes are TRBV29-1 and TRBJ2-5, with 10 nucleotides matching TRBD1. Germline trimming cut 7 bases from V and 3 bases from J; bases unmatched to any gene: 5. CDR1 and CDR2 from the germline V gene are SQVTM and ANQGSEA. The CDR3 has 13 residues. The CDR3 DNA sequence: TGCAGCGGAGGACAGGGGGAAAAAGAGACCCAGTACTTC. Translation: CSGGQGEKETQYF.

The V and J genes are TRBV3-1 (or the pseudogene TRBV3-2) and TRBJ2-2; D not certain. The CDR3 has 14 amino acids. Germline CDR1 reads LGHDT; CDR2 reads YNNKEL (reference sequence). V was pared by 7 bases and J by 0 bases, with 9 bases between. Written as DNA, the CDR3 is TGTGCCAGCAAGAGCCGGGCGAACACCGGGGAGCTGTTTTTT. This encodes CASKSRANTGELFF.

The chain combines TRBV29-1 with TRBJ2-3, with D unclear. There are 14 residues in the CDR3. With 7 bases removed from V and 2 bases from J, the gap between germline ends came to 16 bases. Germline CDR1 is SQVTM and CDR2 is ANQGSEA. CDR3 region: CSAVTRPPTDTQYF. CDR3 in DNA: TGCAGCGCTGTGACGAGGCCCCCCACAGATACGCAGTATTTT.

The chain joins TRBV9 to TRBJ1-3; 8 bases match TRBD1. Losses at the gene ends were 0 bases for V and 3 bases for J; bases not matched to a gene: 5. Germline CDR1 SGDLS, CDR2 YYNGEE. The CDR3 spans 16 residues. CDR3 region: CASSVEGTGYGNTIYF. The CDR3 DNA reads as TGTGCCAGCAGCGTAGAGGGGACAGGATATGGAAACACCATATATTTT.

The rearrangement links TRBV6-6 to TRBJ1-3; 8 bases fit TRBD1. This CDR3 is 17 amino acids long. The V gene's germline CDR1 is MNHNY and CDR2 SVGAGI (reference sequence). Unmatched junction bases numbered 11, after V lost 5 bases and J lost 2 bases. The CDR3 region has the DNA TGTGCCAGCAGTCCGGAGGGCAGGGGGCGAACTGGAAACACCATATATTTT. Its protein is CASSPEGRGRTGNTIYF.

The CDR3 sequence is CASSLHGGPRYEQYF. Written as DNA, the CDR3 is TGTGCCAGCAGCTTACACGGGGGCCCACGATACGAGCAGTACTTC. The rearrangement links TRBV7-3 to TRBJ2-7, with D possibly called TRBD1 or TRBD2 (6 bases each). Germline-derived CDR1 and CDR2 are SGHTA and FQGTGA. The V end lost 2 bases, the J end lost 4 bases, and 15 bases lay between the germline ends. This CDR3 has 15 residues. Variable domain in full (rest from reference TRBV7-3 and TRBJ2-7): GAGVSQTPSNKVTEKGKYVELRCDPISGHTALYWYRQSLGQGPEFLIYFQGTGAADDSGLPNDRFFAVRPEGSVSTLKIQRTERGDSAVYLCASSLHGGPRYEQYFGPGTRLTVT.

The chain employs TRBV11-3 and TRBJ1-4, with 9 nucleotides matching TRBD1. This CDR3 comprises 15 residues. Germline lookup yields CDR1 SGHNT and CDR2 YENEEA. V lost 5 bases, J lost 8 bases, and 9 bases stayed unmatched. The CDR3 DNA follows: TGTGCCAGCAGCGTCACAGGGGGCCCAGGAGAAAAACTGTTTTTT. Protein sequence: CASSVTGGPGEKLFF.

The chain is built from TRBV7-9 and TRBJ1-2; D unclear. V was cut by 4 bases and J by 5 bases, with 11 bases left in between. This CDR3 has 13 amino acids. The germline gives CDR1 SEHNR, CDR2 FQNEAQ (reference sequence). In DNA, the CDR3 is TGTGCCAGCAGCTCTGGGGAATTTTATGGCTACACCTTC. It encodes CASSSGEFYGYTF.

This clone was picked up a small number of times. V usage is TRBV11-2 and J usage is TRBJ1-3; 12 bases line up with TRBD1. Germline lookup yields CDR1 SGHAT and CDR2 FQNNGV. Trimming removed 1 base from V and 0 bases from J; junction bases left unmatched: 7. CDR3 size: 19 residues. The CDR3 DNA reads as TGTGCCAGCAGCTTAGTCGGGACAGGGGGCCCCTACTCTGGAAACACCATATATTTT. Translated, it gives CASSLVGTGGPYSGNTIYF.

The sample holds a few counts of this clone. The rearrangement joins TRBV5-6 to TRBJ1-1, with D unclear. Germline lookup yields CDR1 SGHDT and CDR2 YYEEEE. The CDR3 length is 13 residues. V was cut by 4 bases and J by 1 base, with 8 bases left in between. The CDR3 loop reads CASSVQSNTEAFF. As DNA, the CDR3 is TGTGCCAGCAGCGTCCAGTCGAACACTGAAGCTTTCTTT.

The chain uses TRBV7-6 and TRBJ2-3; no clear D gene. This CDR3 is 15 amino acids long. From germline, CDR1 is SGHVS and CDR2 FNYEAQ. Trimming took 3 bases from V and 2 from J, leaving 12 bases between them. CDR3 sequence: CASSFGSLITDTQYF. The CDR3 region has the DNA TGTGCCAGCAGCTTTGGCTCGCTCATCACAGATACGCAGTATTTT.

Here the CDR3 DNA reads TGTGCCAGCACCCCGGGGGCGGAATACGAGCAGTACTTC. Translation: CASTPGAEYEQYF. The chain is built from TRBV28 and TRBJ2-7; D tentatively reads TRBD1 or TRBD2 (6 bases each). CDR1 and CDR2 from the germline V gene are MDHEN and SYDVKM. The CDR3 has 13 amino acids. Trimming shortened V by 7 bases and J by 4 bases, and 14 bases separated the two germline ends.

The chain links TRBV7-2 to TRBJ1-3; D is perhaps TRBD1 (5 bases). Germline loops: CDR1 SGHTA, CDR2 FQGNSA. The CDR3 is 13 amino acids. Deletions cut 2 bases from V and 4 bases from J, with 6 bases between. The CDR3 spells CASSLSGGNTIYF. The CDR3 DNA sequence: TGTGCCAGCAGCTTATCAGGGGGAAACACCATATATTTT.

V and J are TRBV19 and TRBJ1-3, with a possible D match to TRBD1 (6 bases). Trimming removed 10 bases from V and 0 bases from J, with 10 bases in between. The CDR3 is made up of 13 amino acids. CDR1 and CDR2 from the germline V gene are LNHDA and SQIVND (reference sequence). In DNA form, the CDR3 reads TGTGCCACCCAGGGGTTCTCTGGAAACACCATATATTTT. It encodes CATQGFSGNTIYF.

The chain has TRBV11-2 and TRBJ1-1; D gene unclear. CDR1 and CDR2 (germline): SGHAT, FQNNGV. V was clipped by 1 base and J by 0 bases, with 9 bases between them. The CDR3 is 15 amino acids. In DNA form, the CDR3 reads TGTGCCAGCAGCTTAGTAAGGGTGTTGAACACTGAAGCTTTCTTT. Translating it yields CASSLVRVLNTEAFF.

This chain uses TRBV7-9 with TRBJ1-2, with 8 bases matching TRBD1. The V gene end was trimmed by 5 bases and the J gene end by 5 bases; junction bases not matched to a gene: 7. Per germline, CDR1 SEHNR and CDR2 FQNEAQ (reference sequence). The CDR3 consists of 14 residues. The CDR3: CASSPRTGRYGYTF. The CDR3 nucleotides are TGTGCCAGCAGCCCGCGGACAGGGAGATATGGCTACACCTTC. Complete variable domain (other parts from reference TRBV7-9 and TRBJ1-2): DTGVSQNPRHKITKRGQNVTFRCDPISEHNRLYWYRQTLGQGPEFLTYFQNEAQLEKSRLLSDRFSAERPKGSFSTLEIQRTEQGDSAMYLCASSPRTGRYGYTFGSGTRLTVV.

V and J are TRBV6-1 and TRBJ1-2; D not resolved. CDR1 and CDR2 (germline): MNHNS, SASEGT. The V gene lost 1 base and the J gene lost 8 bases, with 14 bases spanning the gap. The CDR3 consists of 14 residues. In DNA form, the CDR3 reads TGTGCCAGCAGTGAAGGGGTCGAGAGAGTGGGCTACACCTTC. It encodes CASSEGVERVGYTF.

The rearrangement uses TRBV19 and TRBJ1-1; the D is unclear. The ends were cut back, 10 bases at V and 0 bases at J, with 12 bases in the middle. CDR1 and CDR2 (germline): LNHDA, SQIVND (reference sequence). This CDR3 contains 13 residues. The CDR3 is CATALGMNTEAFF. The CDR3 nucleotides are TGTGCCACTGCGCTCGGGATGAACACTGAAGCTTTCTTT.

The V gene is TRBV9, the J gene TRBJ1-6; TRBD1 aligns across 8 bases. This CDR3 spans 16 amino acids. The V and J ends lost 4 bases and 8 bases, in that order; junction bases with no gene match: 11. CDR1 and CDR2 from the germline V gene are SGDLS and YYNGEE. CDR3 sequence: CASSLGQGVWDSPLHF. CDR3 in DNA: TGTGCCAGCAGCCTTGGACAGGGCGTTTGGGATTCACCCCTCCACTTT.

The chain combines TRBV5-1 with TRBJ2-2; 8 bases fit TRBD1. Per the germline V gene, CDR1 is SGHRS and CDR2 is YFSETQ. V trimming: 2 bases; J trimming: 1 base; junction bases outside the gene matches: 4. This CDR3 comprises 16 residues. For the CDR3, the DNA is TGCGCCAGCAGCTTTAACAGGGGGAGGAACACCGGGGAGCTGTTTTTT. It yields the protein CASSFNRGRNTGELFF.

The CDR3 here is CASSQDRGWGETDTQYF. As DNA, the CDR3 is TGCGCCAGCAGCCAAGACCGGGGCTGGGGGGAGACAGATACGCAGTATTTT. This chain links TRBV4-1 with TRBJ2-3; a weak D match, TRBD2 (6 bases). The length of the CDR3 is 17 residues. Deletions cut 0 bases from V and 3 bases from J, with 16 bases between. In germline, CDR1 is MGHRA, CDR2 YSYEKL.

This chain uses TRBV2 with TRBJ1-2; D ambiguous. This CDR3 comprises 14 residues. Deletions cut 7 bases from V and 4 bases from J, with 16 bases between. CDR1 and CDR2 (germline): SNHLY, FYNNEI. DNA for the CDR3: TGTGCCAGCATATCAAATCCTTCCCCCTATGGCTACACCTTC. As protein: CASISNPSPYGYTF.

V is TRBV27 and J is TRBJ1-1, with D maybe TRBD1 (5 bases). Germline V lookup: CDR1 MNHEY, CDR2 SMNVEV (reference sequence). The CDR3 length is 14 residues. V was clipped by 7 bases and J by 4 bases, with 16 bases between them. Written as DNA, the CDR3 is TGTGCCAGCAAACAGGTCGGGGACTTCACTGAAGCTTTCTTT. Translated: CASKQVGDFTEAFF.

The rearrangement uses TRBV5-1 and TRBJ1-2; 7 bases match TRBD1. The CDR3 has 13 residues. The junction had 8 bases not matched to a gene; V was cut back by 4 bases and J by 8 bases. Per the germline V gene, CDR1 is SGHRS and CDR2 is YFSETQ. The CDR3 loop is CASSSLTGSGYTF. The CDR3 nucleotides are TGCGCCAGCAGCAGCCTGACAGGGTCCGGCTACACCTTC. The full variable domain, completed using reference TRBV5-1 and TRBJ1-2, is KAGVTQTPRYLIKTRGQQVTLSCSPISGHRSVSWYQQTPGQGLQFLFEYFSETQRNKGNFPGRFSGRQFSNSRSEMNVSTLELGDSALYLCASSSLTGSGYTFGSGTRLTVV.

V usage is TRBV25-1 and J usage is TRBJ1-1, with D possibly being TRBD1 (6 bases). The germline V gene encodes CDR1 MGHDK and CDR2 SYGVNS. The CDR3 is made up of 14 amino acids. V was cut by 3 bases and J by 3 bases, with 11 bases left in between. The CDR3 DNA follows: TGTGCCAGCAGTGATCAAACAGGGTACACTGAAGCTTTCTTT. Protein sequence: CASSDQTGYTEAFF.

V usage is TRBV6-4 and J usage is TRBJ1-6; TRBD1 aligns across 9 bases. Germline CDR1 MRHNA, CDR2 SNTAGT. The CDR3 contains 14 residues. Trimming at V came to 7 bases and at J to 6 bases, leaving 4 bases not matched to a gene. Here the CDR3 DNA reads TGTGCCAGCAAACCGGACAGGGGTAATTCACCCCTCCACTTT. Amino acid sequence: CASKPDRGNSPLHF.